These 23 T cell receptor beta chains were sequenced from one sample in a study of blood T cell repertoires in COVID-19. Sequencing used immunoSEQ multiplex PCR; TCRdb keeps in-frame clones, though not all of them. In the table there are fewer than 150,000 clones, roughly four fifths of which are singletons. Sequenced input: peripheral blood. These receptors originate from a human donor in a cohort sampled during active COVID-19.

The chain links TRBV28 to TRBJ1-5; 11 positions agree with TRBD1. With 6 bases clipped from V and 6 bases from J, the junction kept 13 bases outside the gene matches. The germline gives CDR1 MDHEN, CDR2 SYDVKM. The length of the CDR3 is 17 residues. This chain's CDR3 is CASRGPGTGGLGQPQHF. CDR3 DNA sequence: TGTGCCAGCAGGGGTCCCGGGACAGGGGGTTTGGGTCAGCCCCAGCATTTT.

This clone was found a few times. The chain couples TRBV18 to TRBJ2-2; D gene uncertain. Per the germline V gene, CDR1 is KGHSH and CDR2 is LQKENI. The CDR3 spans 14 residues. Trimming pared 1 base from V and 5 bases from J, leaving 8 bases between. CDR3 region: CASSPLGRTGELFF. The CDR3, as DNA: TGTGCCAGCTCACCACTTGGCCGTACCGGGGAGCTGTTTTTT.

The rearrangement joins TRBV7-2 to TRBJ2-5, with 12 bases matching TRBD2. Losses at the gene ends were 4 bases for V and 4 bases for J; bases not matched to a gene: 10. This CDR3 is 17 amino acids long. The V gene's germline CDR1 is SGHTA and CDR2 FQGNSA. CDR3 loop: CASSWRASGGAGETQYF. Written as DNA, the CDR3 is TGTGCCAGCAGCTGGAGGGCTAGCGGGGGGGCAGGAGAGACCCAGTACTTC.

J is TRBJ2-1 and V is TRBV28; the D gene is possibly TRBD1 (6 bases). CDR1 and CDR2 (germline): MDHEN, SYDVKM. V was cut by 4 bases and J by 7 bases, with 17 bases left in between. This CDR3 has 15 amino acids. Written as DNA, the CDR3 is TGTGCCAGCAGTTCCCACACAGGGTCACAGAATGAGCAGTTCTTC. This sequence encodes CASSSHTGSQNEQFF.

The V gene is TRBV9, the J gene TRBJ1-4; perhaps TRBD1 as D (6 bases). Germline V gene sequence: CDR1 SGDLS, CDR2 YYNGEE. The V and J ends lost 0 bases and 5 bases respectively, with 11 bases between them. The CDR3 is 15 residues long. CDR3 sequence (DNA): TGTGCCAGCAGCGTAGCTGGGGGCTCCAATGAAAAACTGTTTTTT. Its translation is CASSVAGGSNEKLFF.

The chain carries TRBV25-1 and TRBJ1-1; 11 nucleotides match TRBD1. CDR1 is MGHDK and CDR2 is SYGVNS in the germline V gene. Losses at the gene ends were 7 bases for V and 5 bases for J; bases not matched to a gene: 9. The CDR3 sequence is 15 residues long. The CDR3 here is CASNLGTGGRTEAFF. For the CDR3, the DNA is TGTGCCAGCAACCTCGGGACAGGGGGAAGAACTGAAGCTTTCTTT.

This clone appeared once. The CDR3 DNA reads TGTGCCAGCAGCCAAGATCTACTAGCGGGGAACAATGAGCAGTTCTTC. It encodes CASSQDLLAGNNEQFF. This rearrangement joins TRBV3-1 (or the pseudogene TRBV3-2) to TRBJ2-1; 10 bases match TRBD2. The CDR3 spans 16 residues. Germline V gene lookup returns CDR1 LGHDT and CDR2 YNNKEL (reference sequence). J gave up 5 bases and V 0 bases, and 4 bases lay outside the gene matches.

The table lists this clone with a few counts. The rearrangement uses TRBV25-1 and TRBJ2-7, with D uncertain. Germline V gives CDR1 MGHDK, CDR2 SYGVNS. Trimming stripped 1 base from V and 2 bases from J, with 15 bases between. CDR3 length: 16 residues. The CDR3 DNA is TGTGCCAGCAGTGAATTTGACACCGGTCTCGCCTACGAGCAGTACTTC. It yields the protein CASSEFDTGLAYEQYF.

In its sample, this clone was seen a few times. The rearrangement uses TRBV7-9 and TRBJ1-2; TRBD1 is a possible D gene (5 bases). CDR1 and CDR2 (germline): SEHNR, FQNEAQ (reference sequence). Between the trimmed V and J ends, which lost 11 bases and 3 bases, there was a span of 16 bases. The CDR3 is made up of 13 amino acids. The CDR3 reads CAAEVTGDYGYTF. Here the CDR3 DNA reads TGTGCCGCAGAGGTTACAGGCGACTATGGCTACACCTTC.

The chain uses TRBV6-5 and TRBJ2-3, with 7 positions matching TRBD2. The germline CDR1 and CDR2 sequences are MNHEY and SVGAGI. This CDR3 spans 14 amino acids. Trimming at V came to 10 bases and at J to 0 bases, leaving 7 bases not matched to a gene. CDR3 loop: CATGRISSTDTQYF. The DNA for the CDR3 is TGTGCCACCGGGAGGATTTCTAGCACAGATACGCAGTATTTT.

Regarding this clone: The junction does not match germline at one end; this may be a read error. The chain carries TRBV3-1 (or the pseudogene TRBV3-2) and TRBJ1-1; D is uncertain. Germline CDR1 LGHDT, CDR2 YNNKEL (reference sequence). This CDR3 has 15 amino acids. For the CDR3, the DNA is TGTGCCAGCAGCCAATCTTTTGGTATAATTTCGAGGGTTGTCTTT. Translation: CASSQSFGIISRVVF.

This chain joins TRBV4-3 and TRBJ1-4; TRBD1 matches at 7 bases. CDR1 and CDR2 from the germline V gene are LGHNA and YSLEER. This CDR3 contains 15 residues. The V and J ends lost 4 bases and 5 bases, in that order; junction bases with no gene match: 7. The CDR3 bases are TGCGCCAGCAGCCCAAACCCGGGACAGAATGAAAAACTGTTTTTT. Protein sequence: CASSPNPGQNEKLFF.

The chain carries TRBV11-2 and TRBJ2-5, with TRBD1 matching over 11 bases. The CDR3 spans 16 residues. Unmatched junction bases numbered 9, after V lost 4 bases and J lost 5 bases. Per germline, CDR1 SGHAT and CDR2 FQNNGV. The chain's CDR3 is CASSSRGTGGVETQYF. For the CDR3, the DNA is TGTGCCAGCAGCTCACGCGGGACAGGGGGTGTTGAGACCCAGTACTTC. The full variable domain, completed using reference TRBV11-2 and TRBJ2-5, is EAGVAQSPRYKIIEKRQSVAFWCNPISGHATLYWYQQILGQGPKLLIQFQNNGVVDDSQLPKDRFSAERLKGVDSTLKIQPAKLEDSAVYLCASSSRGTGGVETQYFGPGTRLLVL.

The chain employs TRBV5-4 and TRBJ2-5, with TRBD2 matching over 7 bases. The CDR3 has 15 residues. Germline-derived CDR1 and CDR2 are SGHNT and YYREEE (reference sequence). The trim removed 7 bases at V and 2 bases at J, leaving 11 bases unmatched. The CDR3 region has the DNA TGTGCCAGCTTGGTGGGGAGCGGGGCTCAAGAGACCCAGTACTTC. As protein: CASLVGSGAQETQYF.

The rearrangement uses TRBV5-4 and TRBJ2-5, with D hard to call. This CDR3 is 13 amino acids long. Germline-derived CDR1 and CDR2 are SGHNT and YYREEE (reference sequence). The V end lost 0 bases, the J end lost 1 base, and 4 bases lay between the germline ends. The CDR3 sequence: CASSLALQETQYF. The DNA for the CDR3 is TGTGCCAGCAGCTTGGCCCTCCAAGAGACCCAGTACTTC.

The chain is built from TRBV6-5 and TRBJ1-2; the match to TRBD1 covers 7 bases. The J segment lost 2 bases and the V segment lost 6 bases, leaving 6 bases of the junction unmatched. This CDR3 is built from 14 residues. The germline V gene has CDR1 MNHEY and CDR2 SVGAGI. The CDR3 sequence is CASRRDSLNYGYTF. The DNA for the CDR3 is TGTGCCAGCAGACGGGACAGCCTGAACTATGGCTACACCTTC.

This chain uses TRBV15 with TRBJ1-2; D is uncertain. Germline V gene sequence: CDR1 LNHNV, CDR2 YYDKDF (reference sequence). This CDR3 has 12 amino acids. The ends were cut back, 0 bases at V and 5 bases at J, with 4 bases in the middle. CDR3 region: CATSRDIYGYTF. The DNA for the CDR3 is TGTGCCACCAGCAGAGACATTTATGGCTACACCTTC.

This clone was seen only a few times. J is TRBJ2-7 and V is TRBV19, with D unclear. Trimming removed 5 bases from V and 0 bases from J, with 14 bases in between. This CDR3 contains 15 residues. In germline, CDR1 is LNHDA, CDR2 SQIVND (reference sequence). The CDR3 DNA reads TGTGCCAGTAGTTCCACAGCAGCCTCCTCCTACGAGCAGTACTTC. It specifies CASSSTAASSYEQYF. Based on the CDR3 plus reference TRBV19 and TRBJ2-7, the full variable domain is DGGITQSPKYLFRKEGQNVTLSCEQNLNHDAMYWYRQDPGQGLRLIYYSQIVNDFQKGDIAEGYSVSREKKESFPLTVTSAQKNPTAFYLCASSSTAASSYEQYFGPGTRLTVT.

This chain uses TRBV18 with TRBJ2-7; D is possibly TRBD1 (6 bases). The V end was cut by 2 bases, the J end by 4 bases, with 9 bases between. Per germline, CDR1 KGHSH and CDR2 LQKENI. The CDR3 loop spans 13 amino acids. The CDR3 DNA reads TGTGCCAGCTCACCAAGGACAGTTTACGAGCAGTACTTC. Translation gives CASSPRTVYEQYF. The full variable domain, rest sourced from reference TRBV18 and TRBJ2-7, is NAGVMQNPRHLVRRRGQEARLRCSPMKGHSHVYWYRQLPEEGLKFMVYLQKENIIDESGMPKERFSAEFPKEGPSILRIQQVVRGDSAAYFCASSPRTVYEQYFGPGTRLTVT.

The V and J genes are TRBV6-5 and TRBJ1-2; tentative D call: TRBD1 (5 bases). Germline V CDR1 and CDR2: MNHEY, SVGAGI. The CDR3 has 12 amino acids. V shed 6 bases and J shed 4 bases, with 9 bases lying between them. The CDR3 loop is CASSTDTYGYTF. CDR3 bases: TGTGCCAGCAGCACGGACACCTATGGCTACACCTTC.

The rearrangement uses TRBV5-4 and TRBJ1-4, with 11 positions matching TRBD1. J gave up 7 bases and V 2 bases, and 7 bases lay outside the gene matches. This CDR3 has 16 amino acids. Germline V gene sequence: CDR1 SGHNT, CDR2 YYREEE (reference sequence). CDR3 region: CASSFLDGTGGEKLFF. The CDR3 nucleotides read TGTGCCAGCAGCTTTTTGGACGGGACAGGGGGTGAAAAACTGTTTTTT.

The table lists this clone with a few counts. The chain combines TRBV19 with TRBJ2-3; TRBD1 might be the D (5 bases). Germline-derived CDR1 and CDR2 are LNHDA and SQIVND (reference sequence). Trimming cost V 5 bases and J 9 bases, with 15 bases left between them. CDR3 length equals 13 residues. The CDR3 here is CASSLSTQDTQYF. CDR3 in DNA: TGTGCCAGTAGTCTAAGCACACAGGACACGCAGTATTTT.

The chain combines TRBV7-8 with TRBJ2-7; TRBD1 aligns across 10 bases. Germline V gene data show CDR1 as SGHVS and CDR2 as FQNEAQ. The CDR3 is made up of 13 amino acids. V dropped 5 bases and J dropped 7; count of bases not matched to a gene: 5. The CDR3 is CASSPGQGPEQYF. CDR3 in DNA: TGTGCCAGCAGCCCGGGACAGGGGCCGGAGCAGTACTTC.